This T cell receptor (beta chain) is drawn from a study of control samples from healthy donors and cancer patients. The protocol was immunoSEQ multiplex PCR, while the TCRdb copy is restricted to in-frame clones and leaves out a portion. The sample contains roughly 43,000 clones, approximately 94% of which appear only once. Trimming removed 3 bases from V and 0 bases from J, with 7 bases in between. Per germline, CDR1 SGHRS and CDR2 YFSETQ. The CDR3 consists of 14 residues. The sequence was collected from a man aged 60 to 69 in good health. The rearrangement joins TRBV5-1 to TRBJ1-3; D gene unclear. The source material was blood. CDR3 coding DNA: TGCGCCAGCAGCTCGGGTGACTCTGGAAACACCATATATTTT. Residues: CASSSGDSGNTIYF.